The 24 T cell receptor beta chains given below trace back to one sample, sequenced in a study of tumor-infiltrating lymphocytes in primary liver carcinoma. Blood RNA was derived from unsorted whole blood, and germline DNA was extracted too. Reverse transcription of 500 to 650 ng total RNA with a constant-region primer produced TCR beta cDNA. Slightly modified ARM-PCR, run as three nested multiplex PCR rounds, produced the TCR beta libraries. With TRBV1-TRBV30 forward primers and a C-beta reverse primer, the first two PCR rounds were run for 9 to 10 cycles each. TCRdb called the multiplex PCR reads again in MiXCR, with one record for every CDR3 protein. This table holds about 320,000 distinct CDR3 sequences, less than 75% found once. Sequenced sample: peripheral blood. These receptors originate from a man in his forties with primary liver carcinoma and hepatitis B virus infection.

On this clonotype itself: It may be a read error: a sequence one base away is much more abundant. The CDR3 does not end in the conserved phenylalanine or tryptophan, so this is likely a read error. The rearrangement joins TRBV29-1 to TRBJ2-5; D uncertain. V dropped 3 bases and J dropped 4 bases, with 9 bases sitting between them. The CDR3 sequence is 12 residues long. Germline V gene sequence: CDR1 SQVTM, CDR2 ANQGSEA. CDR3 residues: CSVEHPRETQYL. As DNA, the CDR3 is TGCAGCGTTGAGCATCCCCGAGAGACCCAGTACCTC.

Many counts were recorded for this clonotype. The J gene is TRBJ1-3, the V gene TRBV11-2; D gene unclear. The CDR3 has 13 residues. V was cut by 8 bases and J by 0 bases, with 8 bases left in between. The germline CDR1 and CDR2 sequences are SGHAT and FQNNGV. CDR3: CASGRPSGNTIYF. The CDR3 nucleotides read TGTGCCAGCGGGCGTCCCTCTGGAAACACCATATATTTT.

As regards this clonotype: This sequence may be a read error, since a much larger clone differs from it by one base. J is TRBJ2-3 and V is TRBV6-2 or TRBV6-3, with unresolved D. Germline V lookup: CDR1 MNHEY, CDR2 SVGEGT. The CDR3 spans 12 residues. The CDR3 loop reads CASGYPTDTQYF. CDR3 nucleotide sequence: TGTGCCAGCGGTTATCCCACAGATACGCAGTATTTT.

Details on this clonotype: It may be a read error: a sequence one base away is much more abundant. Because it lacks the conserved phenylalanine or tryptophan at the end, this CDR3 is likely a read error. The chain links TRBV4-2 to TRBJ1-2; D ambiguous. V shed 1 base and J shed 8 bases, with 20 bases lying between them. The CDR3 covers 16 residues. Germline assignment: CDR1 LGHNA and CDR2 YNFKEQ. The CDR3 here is CASSQVPPGTAIGYTV. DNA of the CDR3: TGTGCCAGCAGCCAAGTTCCGCCGGGAACGGCGATCGGCTACACCGTC.

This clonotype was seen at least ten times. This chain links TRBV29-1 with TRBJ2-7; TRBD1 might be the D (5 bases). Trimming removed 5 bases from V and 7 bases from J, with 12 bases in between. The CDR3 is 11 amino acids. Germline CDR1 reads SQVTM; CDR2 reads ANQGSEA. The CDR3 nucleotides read TGCAGCGTTAAGGGGCTGGCAGAGCAGTACTTC. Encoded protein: CSVKGLAEQYF.

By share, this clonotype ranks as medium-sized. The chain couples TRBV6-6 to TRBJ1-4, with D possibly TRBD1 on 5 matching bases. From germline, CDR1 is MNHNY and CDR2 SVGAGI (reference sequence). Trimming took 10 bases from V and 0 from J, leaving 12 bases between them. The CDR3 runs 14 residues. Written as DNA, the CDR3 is TGTGCCACGGGACGAGGAGCAACTAATGAAAAACTGTTTTTT. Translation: CATGRGATNEKLFF.

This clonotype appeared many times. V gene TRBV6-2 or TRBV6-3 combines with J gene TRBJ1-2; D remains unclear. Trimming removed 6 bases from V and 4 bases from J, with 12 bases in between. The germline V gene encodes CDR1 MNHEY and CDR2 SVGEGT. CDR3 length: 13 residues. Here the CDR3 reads CASSPLRSYGYTF. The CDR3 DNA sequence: TGTGCCAGCAGCCCTTTAAGGTCCTATGGCTACACCTTC.

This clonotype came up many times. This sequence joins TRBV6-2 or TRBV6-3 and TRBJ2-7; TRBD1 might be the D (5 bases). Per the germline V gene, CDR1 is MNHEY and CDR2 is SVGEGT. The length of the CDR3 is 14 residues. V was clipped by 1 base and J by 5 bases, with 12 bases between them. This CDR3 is CASSYFLTANEQYF. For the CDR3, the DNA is TGTGCCAGCAGTTACTTTTTGACAGCGAACGAGCAGTACTTC.

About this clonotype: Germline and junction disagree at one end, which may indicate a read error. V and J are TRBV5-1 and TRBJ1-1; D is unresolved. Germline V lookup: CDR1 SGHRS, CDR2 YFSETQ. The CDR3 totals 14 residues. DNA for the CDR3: TGCGCCAGCCGCTTGGACGCAATGAACACTGAAGCTTTCTTT. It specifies CASRLDAMNTEAFF.

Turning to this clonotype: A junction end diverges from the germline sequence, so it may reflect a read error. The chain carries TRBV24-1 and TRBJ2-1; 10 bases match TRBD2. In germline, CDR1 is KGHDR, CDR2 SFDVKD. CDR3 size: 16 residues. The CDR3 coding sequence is TGCGCCACCAGTGATCCTGGACTAGCGGCAAACAATGAGCAGTTCTTC. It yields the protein CATSDPGLAANNEQFF.

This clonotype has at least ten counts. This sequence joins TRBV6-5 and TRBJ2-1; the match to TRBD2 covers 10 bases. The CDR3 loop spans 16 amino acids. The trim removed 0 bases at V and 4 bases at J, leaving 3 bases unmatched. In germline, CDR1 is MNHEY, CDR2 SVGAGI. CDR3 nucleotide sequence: TGTGCCAGCAGTTACTCGGGACTAGCGTCATACAATGAGCAGTTCTTC. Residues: CASSYSGLASYNEQFF.

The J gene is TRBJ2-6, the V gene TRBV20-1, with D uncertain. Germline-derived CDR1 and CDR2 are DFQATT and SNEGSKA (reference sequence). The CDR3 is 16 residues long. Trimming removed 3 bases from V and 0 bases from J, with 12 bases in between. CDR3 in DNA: TGCAGTGCTAGTCCGCAGGTTACCTCTGGGGCCAACGTCCTGACTTTC. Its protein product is CSASPQVTSGANVLTF.

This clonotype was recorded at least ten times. The CDR3 loop reads CASSRQGGNTGELFF. DNA for the CDR3: TGTGCCAGCAGTCGGCAGGGAGGGAACACCGGGGAGCTGTTTTTT. The chain combines TRBV6-1 with TRBJ2-2; TRBD2 is a possible D gene (6 bases). Trimming stripped 5 bases from V and 1 base from J, with 11 bases between. The length of the CDR3 is 15 residues. Looked up from germline, CDR1 is MNHNS and CDR2 is SASEGT.

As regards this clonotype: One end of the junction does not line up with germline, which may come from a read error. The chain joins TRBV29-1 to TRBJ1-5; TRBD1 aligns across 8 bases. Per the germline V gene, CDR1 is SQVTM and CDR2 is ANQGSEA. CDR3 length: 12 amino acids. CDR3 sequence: CSVGTGLHPRHF. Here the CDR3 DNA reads TGCAGCGTTGGGACAGGGCTTCACCCCCGGCATTTT. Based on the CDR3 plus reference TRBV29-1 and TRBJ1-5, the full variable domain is SAVISQKPSRDICQRGTSLTIQCQVDSQVTMMFWYRQQPGQSLTLIATANQGSEATYESGFVIDKFPISRPNLTFSTLTVSNMSPEDSSIYLCSVGTGLHPRHFGDGTRLSIL.

CDR3 nucleotides: TGTGCCAGCAGCGCCCCCCGGGAGCTAGCGGGAGGCACCTACGAGCAGTACTTC. Its protein product is CASSAPRELAGGTYEQYF. J is TRBJ2-7 and V is TRBV5-4; the match to TRBD2 covers 11 bases. CDR1 is SGHNT, CDR2 YYREEE, per germline (reference sequence). Unmatched junction bases numbered 14, after V lost 4 bases and J lost 2 bases. This CDR3 region has 18 residues.

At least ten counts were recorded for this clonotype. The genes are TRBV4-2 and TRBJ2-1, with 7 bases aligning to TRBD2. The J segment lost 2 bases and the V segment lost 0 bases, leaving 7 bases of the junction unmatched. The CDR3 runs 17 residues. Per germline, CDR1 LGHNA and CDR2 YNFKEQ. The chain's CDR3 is CASSQESRGGAYNEQFF. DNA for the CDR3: TGTGCCAGCAGCCAAGAGTCGCGGGGAGGGGCCTACAATGAGCAGTTCTTC.

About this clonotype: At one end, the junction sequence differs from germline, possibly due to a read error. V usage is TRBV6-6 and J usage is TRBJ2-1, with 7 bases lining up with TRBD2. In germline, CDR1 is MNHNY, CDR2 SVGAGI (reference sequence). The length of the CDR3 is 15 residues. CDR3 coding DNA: TGTGCCAGCAGTACCCAGCGGGGAGCAGACAATGGGCAGTTCTTC. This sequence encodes CASSTQRGADNGQFF.

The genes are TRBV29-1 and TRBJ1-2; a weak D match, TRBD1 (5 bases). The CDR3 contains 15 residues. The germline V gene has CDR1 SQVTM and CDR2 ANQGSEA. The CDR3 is CRVTTDLDGGGGYTF. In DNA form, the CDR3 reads TGCAGGGTAACCACGGACCTGGACGGGGGAGGAGGCTACACCTTC.

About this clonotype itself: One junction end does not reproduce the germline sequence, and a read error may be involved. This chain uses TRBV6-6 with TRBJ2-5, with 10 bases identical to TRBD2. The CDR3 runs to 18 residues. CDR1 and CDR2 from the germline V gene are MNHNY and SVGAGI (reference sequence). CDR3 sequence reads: CANSSKYSGTSEQETQYF. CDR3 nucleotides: TGTGCCAACAGTTCAAAATATTCCGGGACTAGCGAGCAAGAGACCCAGTACTTC.

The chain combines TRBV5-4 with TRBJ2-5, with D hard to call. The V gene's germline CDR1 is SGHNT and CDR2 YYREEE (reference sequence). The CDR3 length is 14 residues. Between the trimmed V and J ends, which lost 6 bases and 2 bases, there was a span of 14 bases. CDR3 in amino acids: CASNSAAVQETQYF. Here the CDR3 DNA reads TGTGCCAGCAACTCGGCGGCGGTTCAAGAGACCCAGTACTTC.

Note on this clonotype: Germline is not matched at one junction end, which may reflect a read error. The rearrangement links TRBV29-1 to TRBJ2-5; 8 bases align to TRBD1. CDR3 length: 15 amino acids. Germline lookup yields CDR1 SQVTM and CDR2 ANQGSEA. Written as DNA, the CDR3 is TGCAGCGTTGAAGCGGGCAGGGGGCGAGTAGAGACCCAGCACTTC. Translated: CSVEAGRGRVETQHF.

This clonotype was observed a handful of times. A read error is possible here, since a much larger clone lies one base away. CDR3 coding DNA: TGTGTCAGCAGCCGATTTGGGGCTAACTATGGCTACACCTTC. Translation gives CVSSRFGANYGYTF. This chain joins TRBV12-3 or TRBV12-4 and TRBJ1-2; no firm D call. CDR3 length: 14 residues.

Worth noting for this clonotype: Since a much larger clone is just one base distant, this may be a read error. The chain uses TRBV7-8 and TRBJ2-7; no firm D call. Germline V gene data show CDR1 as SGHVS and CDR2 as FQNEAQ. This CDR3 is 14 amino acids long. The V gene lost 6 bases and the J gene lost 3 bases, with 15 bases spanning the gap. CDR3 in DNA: TGTGCCAGCAGGTTAAAATTGGGCAGCTACGAGCAGTACTTC. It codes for CASRLKLGSYEQYF.

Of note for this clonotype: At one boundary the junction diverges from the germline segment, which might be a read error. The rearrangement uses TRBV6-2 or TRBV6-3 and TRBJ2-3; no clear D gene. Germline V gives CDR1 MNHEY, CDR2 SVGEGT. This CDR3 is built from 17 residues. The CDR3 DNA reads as TGTGCCTGCAGTTACTCATCGTCGACCAATGGGGCAGATACGCAGTATTTT. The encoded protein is CACSYSSSTNGADTQYF.